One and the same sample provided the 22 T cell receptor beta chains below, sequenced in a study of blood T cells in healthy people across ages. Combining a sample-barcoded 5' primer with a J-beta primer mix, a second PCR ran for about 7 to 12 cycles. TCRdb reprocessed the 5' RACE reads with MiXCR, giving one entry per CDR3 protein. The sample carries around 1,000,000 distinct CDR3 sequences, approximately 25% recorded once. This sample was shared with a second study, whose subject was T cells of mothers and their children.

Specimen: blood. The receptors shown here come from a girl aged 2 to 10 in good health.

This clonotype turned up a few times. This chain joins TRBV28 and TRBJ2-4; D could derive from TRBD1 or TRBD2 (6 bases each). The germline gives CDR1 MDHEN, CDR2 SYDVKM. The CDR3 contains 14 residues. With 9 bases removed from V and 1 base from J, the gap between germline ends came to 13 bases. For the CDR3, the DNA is TGTGCCAGGAGGGGGGAGGTGGCCAAAAACATTCAGTACTTC. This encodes CARRGEVAKNIQYF.

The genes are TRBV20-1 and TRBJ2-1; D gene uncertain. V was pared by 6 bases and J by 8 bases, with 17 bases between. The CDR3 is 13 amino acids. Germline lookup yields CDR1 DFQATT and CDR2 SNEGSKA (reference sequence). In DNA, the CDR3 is TGCAGTGCAAAGACGTCGGTTATCTATGAGCAGTTCTTC. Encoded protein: CSAKTSVIYEQFF.

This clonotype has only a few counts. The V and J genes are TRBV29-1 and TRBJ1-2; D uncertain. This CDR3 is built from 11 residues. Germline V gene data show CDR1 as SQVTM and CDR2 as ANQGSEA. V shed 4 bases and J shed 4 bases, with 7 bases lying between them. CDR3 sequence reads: CSVVGRYGYTF. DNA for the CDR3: TGCAGCGTTGTAGGACGCTATGGCTACACCTTC.

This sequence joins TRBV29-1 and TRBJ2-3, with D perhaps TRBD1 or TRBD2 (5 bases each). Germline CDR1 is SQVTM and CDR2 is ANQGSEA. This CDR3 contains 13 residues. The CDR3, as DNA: TGCAGTGACCGGGACCCTACCACAGATACGCAGTATTTT. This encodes CSDRDPTTDTQYF.

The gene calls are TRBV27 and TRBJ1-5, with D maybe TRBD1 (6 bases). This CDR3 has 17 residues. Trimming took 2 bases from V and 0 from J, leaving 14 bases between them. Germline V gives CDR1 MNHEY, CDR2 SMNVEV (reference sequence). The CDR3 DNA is TGTGCCAGCAGTTTAGACGAGACAGGATATAGCAATCAGCCCCAGCATTTT. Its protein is CASSLDETGYSNQPQHF.

The CDR3 loop reads CSARAGLGETQYF. The CDR3 nucleotides are TGCAGTGCTAGGGCGGGACTAGGGGAGACCCAGTACTTC. This chain uses TRBV20-1 with TRBJ2-5, with 8 bases that match TRBD2. Trimming removed 3 bases from V and 5 bases from J; junction bases left unmatched: 5. Germline V lookup: CDR1 DFQATT, CDR2 SNEGSKA (reference sequence). This CDR3 spans 13 amino acids.

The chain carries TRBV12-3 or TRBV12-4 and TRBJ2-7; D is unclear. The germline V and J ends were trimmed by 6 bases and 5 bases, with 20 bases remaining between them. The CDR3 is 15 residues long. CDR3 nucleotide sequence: TGTGCCAGCAGCCCATTCGGCTTCTTGGCAGACGAGCAGTACTTC. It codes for CASSPFGFLADEQYF.

CDR3 nucleotides: TGCAGTGCTAGGGTAAAGGGACTAGCGGGGGACACCTCCTACGAGCAGTACTTC. Amino acids: CSARVKGLAGDTSYEQYF. The chain couples TRBV20-1 to TRBJ2-7; 14 nucleotides agree with TRBD2. CDR1 DFQATT and CDR2 SNEGSKA come from the germline V gene (reference sequence). The CDR3 length is 18 residues. After removal of 3 bases from V and 0 bases from J, the junction contained 10 bases not matched to a gene.

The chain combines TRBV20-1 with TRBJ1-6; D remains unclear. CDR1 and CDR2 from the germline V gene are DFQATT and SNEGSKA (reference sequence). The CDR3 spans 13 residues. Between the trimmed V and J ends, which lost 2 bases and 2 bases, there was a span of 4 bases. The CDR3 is CSARRTYNSPLHF. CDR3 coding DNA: TGCAGTGCTAGACGGACCTATAATTCACCCCTCCACTTT.

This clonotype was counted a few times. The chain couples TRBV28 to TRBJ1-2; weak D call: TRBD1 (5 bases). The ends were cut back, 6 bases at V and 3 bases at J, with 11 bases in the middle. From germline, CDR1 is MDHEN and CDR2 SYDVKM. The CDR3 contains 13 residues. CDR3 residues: CASRGPQDYGYTF. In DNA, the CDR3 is TGTGCCAGCAGGGGACCGCAGGACTATGGCTACACCTTC.

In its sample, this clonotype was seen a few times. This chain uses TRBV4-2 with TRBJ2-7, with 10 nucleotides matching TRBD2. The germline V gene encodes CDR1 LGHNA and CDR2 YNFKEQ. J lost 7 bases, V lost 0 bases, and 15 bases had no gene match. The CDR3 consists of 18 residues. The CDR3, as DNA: TGTGCCAGCAGCCAAGATGGGCTAGCGGGGGCCCGTTGGGAGGAGCAGTACTTC. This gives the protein CASSQDGLAGARWEEQYF.

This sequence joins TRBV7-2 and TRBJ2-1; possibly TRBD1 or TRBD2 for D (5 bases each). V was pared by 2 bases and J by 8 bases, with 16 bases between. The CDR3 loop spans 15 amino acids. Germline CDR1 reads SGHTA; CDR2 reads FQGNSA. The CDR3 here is CASSLFRLGGYEQFF. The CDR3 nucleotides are TGTGCCAGCAGCTTATTTAGGCTTGGGGGATATGAGCAGTTCTTC. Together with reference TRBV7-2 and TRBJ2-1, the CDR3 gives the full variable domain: GAGVSQSPSNKVTEKGKDVELRCDPISGHTALYWYRQSLGQGLEFLIYFQGNSAPDKSGLPSDRFSAERTGGSVSTLTIQRTQQEDSAVYLCASSLFRLGGYEQFFGPGTRLTVL.

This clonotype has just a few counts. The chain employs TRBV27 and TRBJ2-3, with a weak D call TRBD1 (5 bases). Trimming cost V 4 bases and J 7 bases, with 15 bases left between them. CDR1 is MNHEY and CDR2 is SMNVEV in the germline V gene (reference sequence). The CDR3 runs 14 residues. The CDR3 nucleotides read TGTGCCAGCAGTTCATACCCTCGACAGAATACGCAGTATTTT. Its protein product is CASSSYPRQNTQYF.

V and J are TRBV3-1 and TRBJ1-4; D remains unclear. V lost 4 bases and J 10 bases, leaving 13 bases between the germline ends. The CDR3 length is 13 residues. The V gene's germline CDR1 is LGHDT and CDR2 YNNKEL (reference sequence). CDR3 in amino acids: CASSPQAVGKLFF. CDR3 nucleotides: TGTGCCAGCAGCCCCCAGGCAGTGGGAAAACTGTTTTTT.

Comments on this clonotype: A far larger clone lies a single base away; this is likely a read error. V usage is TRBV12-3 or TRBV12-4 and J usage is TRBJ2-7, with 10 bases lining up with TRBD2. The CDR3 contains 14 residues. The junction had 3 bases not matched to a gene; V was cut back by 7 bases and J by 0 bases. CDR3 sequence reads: CASNPSGSSYEQYF. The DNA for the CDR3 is TGTGCCAGCAACCCTAGCGGGAGCTCCTACGAGCAGTACTTC.

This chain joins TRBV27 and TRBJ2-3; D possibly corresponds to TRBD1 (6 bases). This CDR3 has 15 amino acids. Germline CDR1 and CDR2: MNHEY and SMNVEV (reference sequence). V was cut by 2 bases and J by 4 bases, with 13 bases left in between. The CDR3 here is CASSLIPGQSDTQYF. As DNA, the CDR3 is TGTGCCAGCAGTTTAATACCGGGACAATCAGATACGCAGTATTTT.

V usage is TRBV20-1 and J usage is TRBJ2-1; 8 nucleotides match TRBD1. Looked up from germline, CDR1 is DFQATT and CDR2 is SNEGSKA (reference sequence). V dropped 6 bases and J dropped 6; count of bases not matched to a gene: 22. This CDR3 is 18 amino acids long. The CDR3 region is CSAAPGQAPINLGNEQFF. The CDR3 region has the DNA TGCAGTGCCGCCCCGGGACAGGCGCCAATTAACTTGGGCAATGAGCAGTTCTTC.

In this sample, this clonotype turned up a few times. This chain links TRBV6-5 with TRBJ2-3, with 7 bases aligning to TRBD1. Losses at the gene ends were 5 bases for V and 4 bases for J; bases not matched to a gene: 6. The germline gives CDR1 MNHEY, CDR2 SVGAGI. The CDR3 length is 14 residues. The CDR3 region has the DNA TGTGCCAGCAGTATAACAGGGGTGGCAGATACGCAGTATTTT. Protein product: CASSITGVADTQYF.

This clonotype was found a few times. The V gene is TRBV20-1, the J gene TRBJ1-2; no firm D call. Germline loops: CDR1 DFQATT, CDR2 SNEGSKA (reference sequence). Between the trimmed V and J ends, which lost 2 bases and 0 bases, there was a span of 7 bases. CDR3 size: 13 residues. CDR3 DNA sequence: TGCAGTGCTAGAAATCCCTCTAACTATGGCTACACCTTC. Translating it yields CSARNPSNYGYTF.

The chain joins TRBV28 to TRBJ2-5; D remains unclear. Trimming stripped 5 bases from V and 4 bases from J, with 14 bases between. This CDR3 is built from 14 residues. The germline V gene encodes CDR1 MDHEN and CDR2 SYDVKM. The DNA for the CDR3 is TGTGCCAGCAGTCTATACGGGCCCCCAGAGACCCAGTACTTC. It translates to CASSLYGPPETQYF.

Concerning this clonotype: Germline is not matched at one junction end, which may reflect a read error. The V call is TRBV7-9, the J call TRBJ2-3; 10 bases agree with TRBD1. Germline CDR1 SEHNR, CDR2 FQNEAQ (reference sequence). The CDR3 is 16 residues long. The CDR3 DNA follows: TGTACCAGCAGCCGACAGGGGGCGCCAAGCACAGATACGCAGTATTTT. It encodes CTSSRQGAPSTDTQYF.

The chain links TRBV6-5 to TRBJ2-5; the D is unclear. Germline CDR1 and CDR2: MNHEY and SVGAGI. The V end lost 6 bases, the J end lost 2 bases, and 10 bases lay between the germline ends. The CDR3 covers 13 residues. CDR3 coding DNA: TGTGCCAGCAGCCGACTGCGTCAAGAGACCCAGTACTTC. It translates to CASSRLRQETQYF.